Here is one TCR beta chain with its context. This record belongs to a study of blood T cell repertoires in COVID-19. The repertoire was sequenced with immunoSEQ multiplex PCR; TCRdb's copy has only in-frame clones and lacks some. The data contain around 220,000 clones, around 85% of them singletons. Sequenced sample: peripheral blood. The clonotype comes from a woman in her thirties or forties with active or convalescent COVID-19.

The CDR3 sequence: CSGGQGGEKLFF. Written as DNA, the CDR3 is TGCAGCGGGGGACAGGGAGGGGAAAAACTGTTTTTT. The rearrangement joins TRBV29-1 to TRBJ1-4; the match to TRBD1 covers 9 bases. The ends lost 7 bases at V and 8 bases at J; junction bases unmatched: 5. Per germline, CDR1 SQVTM and CDR2 ANQGSEA. The CDR3 runs 12 residues.